Sequencing of this T cell receptor (beta chain) was carried out in a study of cytomegalovirus exposure and HLA in healthy donors. The study, taken as a whole, reports: A later analysis reported that several of the most significant clusters appeared to be linked to common viral pathogens, among them Epstein-Barr virus.

Amplification used 60 Vbeta primers and 13 Jbeta primers. Original analysis: A later analysis counted around 80 million unique TCR beta chains, 9.5 million to 13 million shared. TCRdb's table, derived via immunoSEQ multiplex PCR, lists solely in-frame clones and lacks some. V, J and clone size are taken as reported in that table, and D and trimming were inferred from the DNA itself. Of more than 90,000 clones in the sample, approximately 80% are singletons; the top ten hold under 5.5%. For this clone: Its antigen is currently unknown.

Germline assignment: CDR1 MNHNY and CDR2 SVGAGI (reference sequence). Unmatched junction bases numbered 4, after V lost 6 bases and J lost 0 bases. The CDR3 spans 14 residues. Sequencing was done on a sample of PBMCs. The chain combines TRBV6-6 with TRBJ1-2, with 7 bases identical to TRBD1. This TCR was sampled from a woman in her 70s in good health and CMV-seropositive. The chain's CDR3 is CASSHGTANYGYTF. The CDR3, as DNA: TGTGCCAGCAGCCACGGGACAGCTAACTATGGCTACACCTTC.